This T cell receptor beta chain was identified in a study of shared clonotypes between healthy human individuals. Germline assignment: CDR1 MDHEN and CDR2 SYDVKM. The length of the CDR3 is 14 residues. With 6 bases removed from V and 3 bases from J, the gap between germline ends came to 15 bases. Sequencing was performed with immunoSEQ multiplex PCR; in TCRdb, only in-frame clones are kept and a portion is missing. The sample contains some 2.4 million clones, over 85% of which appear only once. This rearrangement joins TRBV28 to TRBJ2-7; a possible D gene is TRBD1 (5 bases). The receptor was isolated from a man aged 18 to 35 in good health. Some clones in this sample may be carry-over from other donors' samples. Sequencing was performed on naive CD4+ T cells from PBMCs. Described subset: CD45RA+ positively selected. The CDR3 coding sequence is TGTGCCAGCAGCCCCACAGGTTCCGTCTACGAGCAGTACTTC. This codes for CASSPTGSVYEQYF.